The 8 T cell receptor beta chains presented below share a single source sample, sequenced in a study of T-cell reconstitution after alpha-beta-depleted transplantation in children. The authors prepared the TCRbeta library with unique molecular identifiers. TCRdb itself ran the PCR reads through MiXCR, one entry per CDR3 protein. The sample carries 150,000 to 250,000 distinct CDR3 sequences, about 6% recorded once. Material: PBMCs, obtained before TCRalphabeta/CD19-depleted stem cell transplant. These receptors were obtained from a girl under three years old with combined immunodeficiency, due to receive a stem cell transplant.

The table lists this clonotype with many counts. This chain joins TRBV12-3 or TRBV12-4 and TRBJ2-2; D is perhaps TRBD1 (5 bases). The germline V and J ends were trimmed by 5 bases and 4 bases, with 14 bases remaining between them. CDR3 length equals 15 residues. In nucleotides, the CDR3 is TGTGCCAGCAGTCCTCAAGGGGCTGGCACCGGGGAGCTGTTTTTT. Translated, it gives CASSPQGAGTGELFF.

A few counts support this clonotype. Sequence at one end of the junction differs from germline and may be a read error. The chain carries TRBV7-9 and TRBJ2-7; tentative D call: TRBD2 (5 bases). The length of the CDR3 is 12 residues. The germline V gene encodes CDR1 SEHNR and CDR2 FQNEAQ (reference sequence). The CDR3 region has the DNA TGTGCCAGCAGCTCAGGACTCCCATGGGTTCGCTTC. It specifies CASSSGLPWVRF.

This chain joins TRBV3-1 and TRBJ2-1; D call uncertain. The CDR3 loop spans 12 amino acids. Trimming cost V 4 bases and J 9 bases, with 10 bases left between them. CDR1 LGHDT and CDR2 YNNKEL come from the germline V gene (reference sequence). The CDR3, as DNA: TGTGCCAGCAGCCCCACCGGGCCTGAGCAGTTCTTC. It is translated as CASSPTGPEQFF.

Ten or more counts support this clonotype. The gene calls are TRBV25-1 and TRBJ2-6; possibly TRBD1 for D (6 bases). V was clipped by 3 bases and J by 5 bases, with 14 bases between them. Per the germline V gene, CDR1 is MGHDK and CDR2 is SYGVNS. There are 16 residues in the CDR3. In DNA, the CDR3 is TGTGCCAGCAGTGATTTATACGGGACAAGGGCCAACGTCCTGACTTTC. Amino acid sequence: CASSDLYGTRANVLTF. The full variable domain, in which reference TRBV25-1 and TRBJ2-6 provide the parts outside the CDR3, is EADIYQTPRYLVIGTGKKITLECSQTMGHDKMYWYQQDPGMELHLIHYSYGVNSTEKGDLSSESTVSRIRTEHFPLTLESARPSHTSQYLCASSDLYGTRANVLTFGAGSRLTVL.

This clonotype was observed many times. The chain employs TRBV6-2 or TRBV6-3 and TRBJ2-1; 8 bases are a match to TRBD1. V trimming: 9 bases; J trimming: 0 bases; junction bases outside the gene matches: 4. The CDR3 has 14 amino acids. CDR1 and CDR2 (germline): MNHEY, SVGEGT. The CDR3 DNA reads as TGTGCCAGTTCCGGACAGGGCTCCTACAATGAGCAGTTCTTC. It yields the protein CASSGQGSYNEQFF.

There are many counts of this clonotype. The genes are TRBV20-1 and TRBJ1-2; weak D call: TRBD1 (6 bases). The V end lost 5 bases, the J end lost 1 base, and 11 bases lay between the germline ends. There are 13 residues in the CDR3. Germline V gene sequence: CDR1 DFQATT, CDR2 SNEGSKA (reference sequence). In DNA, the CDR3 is TGCAGTGCTGTCAGGGGTCTTAACTATGGCTACACCTTC. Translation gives CSAVRGLNYGYTF.

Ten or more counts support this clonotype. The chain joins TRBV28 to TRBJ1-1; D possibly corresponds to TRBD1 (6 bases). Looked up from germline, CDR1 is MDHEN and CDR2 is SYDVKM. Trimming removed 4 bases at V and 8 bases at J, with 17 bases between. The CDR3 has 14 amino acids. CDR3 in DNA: TGTGCCAGCAGTTCCGTAAATGGACAGACAGAAGCTTTCTTT. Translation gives CASSSVNGQTEAFF. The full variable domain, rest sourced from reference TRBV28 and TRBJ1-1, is DVKVTQSSRYLVKRTGEKVFLECVQDMDHENMFWYRQDPGLGLRLIYFSYDVKMKEKGDIPEGYSVSREKKERFSLILESASTNQTSMYLCASSSVNGQTEAFFGQGTRLTVV.

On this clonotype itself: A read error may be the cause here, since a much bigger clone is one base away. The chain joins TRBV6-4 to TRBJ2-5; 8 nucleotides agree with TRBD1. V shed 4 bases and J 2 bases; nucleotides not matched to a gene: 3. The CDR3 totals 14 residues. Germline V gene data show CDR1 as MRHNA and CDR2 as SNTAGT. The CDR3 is CASSATGGQETQYF. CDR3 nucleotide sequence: TGTGCCAGCAGTGCCACAGGGGGTCAAGAGACCCAGTACTTC.